The rows below give T cell receptor beta chains drawn from one sample of a study of T cells in Graves' hyperthyroidism and ophthalmopathy. Each CDR3 protein is one row after TCRdb ran MiXCR on the multiplex PCR reads. Among some 350,000 distinct CDR3 sequences listed, 15% to 18% were seen once. The source material was blood. The source of these receptors is a woman between 18 and 30 years old with Graves' hyperthyroidism that later progressed to Graves' ophthalmopathy. Both conserved end residues are part of each CDR3. The order of the fields is clone size, D gene, V gene, J gene, CDR3 DNA, CDR3 protein. D genes are given only for firm matches. Clone size is shown for a subset of rows, as once, few, many or a class of expanded clone.

clone_size: many; d_call: TRBD2; v_call: TRBV29-1; j_call: TRBJ2-3; cdr3_nt: TGCAGCGTAGGAACCGGGACTAGCGGCACAGATACGCAGTATTTT; cdr3_aa: CSVGTGTSGTDTQYF
clone_size: few; d_call: TRBD2; v_call: TRBV10-3; j_call: TRBJ2-1; cdr3_nt: TGTGCCACGGGACTAGCGGGTAATGAGCAGTTCTTC; cdr3_aa: CATGLAGNEQFF
clone_size: many; d_call: TRBD1; v_call: TRBV12-3/TRBV12-4; j_call: TRBJ2-5; cdr3_nt: TGTGCCAGCAGTTTTAGTCGGCAGACAGGGGGCCGAAAGACCCAGTACTTC; cdr3_aa: CASSFSRQTGGRKTQYF
clone_size: many; d_call: .; v_call: TRBV12-3/TRBV12-4; j_call: TRBJ2-7; cdr3_nt: TGTGCCAGCAGTTTAGAGTCCTCGCTAGCGCTGTACGAGCAGTACTTC; cdr3_aa: CASSLESSLALYEQYF
clone_size: many; d_call: .; v_call: TRBV5-1; j_call: TRBJ1-1; cdr3_nt: TGCGCCAGCAGATTGAACAGCAAGAACACTGAAGCTTTCTTT; cdr3_aa: CASRLNSKNTEAFF
clone_size: many; d_call: .; v_call: TRBV6-1; j_call: TRBJ1-2; cdr3_nt: TGTGCCAGCGATGAGGTTGTTGGCGGCTACACCTTC; cdr3_aa: CASDEVVGGYTF
clone_size: .; d_call: .; v_call: TRBV19; j_call: TRBJ1-6; cdr3_nt: TGTGCCAGTAGTATATCGGTATTTGGTTCACCCCTCCACTTT; cdr3_aa: CASSISVFGSPLHF
clone_size: many; d_call: .; v_call: TRBV28; j_call: TRBJ1-1; cdr3_nt: TGTGCCAGCAGGGAACAGGGAGTGCCTGAAGCTTTCTTT; cdr3_aa: CASREQGVPEAFF
clone_size: few; d_call: .; v_call: TRBV6-1; j_call: TRBJ2-7; cdr3_nt: TGTGCCAGCAGTGCGACTCTACACCCCTACGAGCAGTACTTC; cdr3_aa: CASSATLHPYEQYF
clone_size: .; d_call: TRBD1; v_call: TRBV5-4; j_call: TRBJ1-2; cdr3_nt: TGTGCCAGCAGCACACTGCAGGGGGCAGACTATGGCTACACCTTC; cdr3_aa: CASSTLQGADYGYTF
clone_size: many; d_call: .; v_call: TRBV20-1; j_call: TRBJ1-4; cdr3_nt: TGCAGTGCTAGGGAACCGGGCCCAAGGGATGAAAAACTGTTTTTT; cdr3_aa: CSAREPGPRDEKLFF
clone_size: many; d_call: TRBD1; v_call: TRBV20-1; j_call: TRBJ1-1; cdr3_nt: TGCAGTGCCGGGACAGCCATGAACACTGAAGCTTTCTTT; cdr3_aa: CSAGTAMNTEAFF
clone_size: many; d_call: .; v_call: TRBV3-1; j_call: TRBJ2-7; cdr3_nt: TGTGCCAGCAGCCAGAAGCCCAGCGGGTCAACCTACGAGCAGTACTTC; cdr3_aa: CASSQKPSGSTYEQYF
clone_size: many; d_call: TRBD1; v_call: TRBV6-1; j_call: TRBJ2-1; cdr3_nt: TGTGCCAGCAGTCCAGGGGGCGCCTACAATGAGCAGTTCTTC; cdr3_aa: CASSPGGAYNEQFF
clone_size: many; d_call: .; v_call: TRBV30; j_call: TRBJ2-7; cdr3_nt: TGTGCCTGGAATGACGGGAGAGGATCCTACGAGCAGTACTTC; cdr3_aa: CAWNDGRGSYEQYF
clone_size: many; d_call: TRBD2; v_call: TRBV28; j_call: TRBJ2-2; cdr3_nt: TGTGCCAGCAGTTTATTAGCGGGGAGGGACACCGGGGAGCTGTTTTTT; cdr3_aa: CASSLLAGRDTGELFF
clone_size: .; d_call: .; v_call: TRBV7-9; j_call: TRBJ2-7; cdr3_nt: TGTGCCAGCAGCTTATCCGGGTCGGGATACGAGCAGTACTTC; cdr3_aa: CASSLSGSGYEQYF
clone_size: .; d_call: .; v_call: TRBV19; j_call: TRBJ2-1; cdr3_nt: TGTGCCAGTAGTATGGCCCGGTGGACTGATGAGCAGTTCTTC; cdr3_aa: CASSMARWTDEQFF
clone_size: .; d_call: .; v_call: TRBV24-1; j_call: TRBJ2-7; cdr3_nt: TGTGCCACCAGTGACCCGGACAAAAACTACGAGCAGTACTTC; cdr3_aa: CATSDPDKNYEQYF
clone_size: .; d_call: TRBD2; v_call: TRBV20-1; j_call: TRBJ2-7; cdr3_nt: TGCAGTGCTAGGAGGGTCGTGGCTAGCGGGAGGAGGTTCCCTAAGGAGCAGTACTTC; cdr3_aa: CSARRVVASGRRFPKEQYF
clone_size: once; d_call: .; v_call: TRBV6-1; j_call: TRBJ2-1; cdr3_nt: TGTGCCAGCAGTGAATATCGGGGGTACGAGTTCTTC; cdr3_aa: CASSEYRGYEFF
clone_size: .; d_call: .; v_call: TRBV6-2/TRBV6-3; j_call: TRBJ1-1; cdr3_nt: TGTGCCAGCAGTCTTCCTATCACTGAAGCTTTCTTT; cdr3_aa: CASSLPITEAFF
clone_size: few; d_call: TRBD1; v_call: TRBV5-6; j_call: TRBJ2-1; cdr3_nt: TGTGCCAGCAGCTTCGGGACAGGGGGCAATGAGCAGTTCTTC; cdr3_aa: CASSFGTGGNEQFF
clone_size: many; d_call: TRBD1; v_call: TRBV27; j_call: TRBJ2-2; cdr3_nt: TGTGCCAGCAGTTTATCGTTTGGGACAGGGGGCCGGACCGGGGAGCTGTTTTTT; cdr3_aa: CASSLSFGTGGRTGELFF
clone_size: many; d_call: .; v_call: TRBV28; j_call: TRBJ2-1; cdr3_nt: TGTGCCAGCAGTTTTGCTAGCAACAATGAGCAGTTCTTC; cdr3_aa: CASSFASNNEQFF
clone_size: many; d_call: TRBD1; v_call: TRBV19; j_call: TRBJ1-1; cdr3_nt: TGTGCCAGTAGTGTAACACAGGGGATGAACACTGAAGCTTTCTTT; cdr3_aa: CASSVTQGMNTEAFF
clone_size: few; d_call: .; v_call: TRBV11-2; j_call: TRBJ1-4; cdr3_nt: TGTGCCAGCAGCTTAAGGCCCTTGAGGGATTTTGATGAAAAACTGTTTTTT; cdr3_aa: CASSLRPLRDFDEKLFF
clone_size: few; d_call: TRBD1; v_call: TRBV7-3; j_call: TRBJ1-6; cdr3_nt: TGTGCCAGCAGCTTAAGGTGGGAGGGGGCGGCTTCACCCCTCCACTTT; cdr3_aa: CASSLRWEGAASPLHF
clone_size: .; d_call: TRBD2; v_call: TRBV5-1; j_call: TRBJ2-7; cdr3_nt: TGCGCCAGCAGCTCGCGACCCACTAGCGGGAGAACCTACGAGCAGTACTTC; cdr3_aa: CASSSRPTSGRTYEQYF
clone_size: many; d_call: TRBD2; v_call: TRBV28; j_call: TRBJ2-7; cdr3_nt: TGTGCCAGCAGTTTAGCGGCTAGCGGCTACTCCTACGAGCAGTACTTC; cdr3_aa: CASSLAASGYSYEQYF
clone_size: few; d_call: .; v_call: TRBV6-5; j_call: TRBJ2-7; cdr3_nt: TGTGCCAGCAGTTACAGGGGTCGGGAGCAGTACTTC; cdr3_aa: CASSYRGREQYF
clone_size: many; d_call: .; v_call: TRBV29-1; j_call: TRBJ1-1; cdr3_nt: TGCAGCGTTTATCCCCGTGGCAATATGAACACTGAAGCTTTCTTT; cdr3_aa: CSVYPRGNMNTEAFF
clone_size: many; d_call: .; v_call: TRBV27; j_call: TRBJ2-7; cdr3_nt: TGTGCCAGCAGTCAGTTTATTCAGGGTGACGAGCAGTACTTC; cdr3_aa: CASSQFIQGDEQYF
clone_size: many; d_call: .; v_call: TRBV6-2/TRBV6-3; j_call: TRBJ2-7; cdr3_nt: TGTGCCAGCAGTCCCCCCGGTAGGCCTACCTACGAGCAGTACTTC; cdr3_aa: CASSPPGRPTYEQYF
clone_size: few; d_call: .; v_call: TRBV30; j_call: TRBJ1-2; cdr3_nt: TGTGCCCACGGGCCTCGGTATGGCTACACCTTC; cdr3_aa: CAHGPRYGYTF
clone_size: .; d_call: TRBD2; v_call: TRBV6-2/TRBV6-3; j_call: TRBJ2-7; cdr3_nt: TGTGCCAGCAGTCCTGGGCCCCTGCGGGAGACCCCCTACGAGCAGTACTTC; cdr3_aa: CASSPGPLRETPYEQYF
clone_size: few; d_call: TRBD2; v_call: TRBV29-1; j_call: TRBJ2-3; cdr3_nt: TGCAGCGTGGGGCCGAGACTAGCGGCAGATACGCAGTATTTT; cdr3_aa: CSVGPRLAADTQYF
clone_size: many; d_call: .; v_call: TRBV18; j_call: TRBJ1-2; cdr3_nt: TGTGCCAGCTCGTCGGGACACGGAACCTATGGCTACACCTTC; cdr3_aa: CASSSGHGTYGYTF
clone_size: many; d_call: .; v_call: TRBV20-1; j_call: TRBJ1-2; cdr3_nt: TGCAGTGCTAGAGTGATTGGGGCCCGGACGGGCTACACCTTC; cdr3_aa: CSARVIGARTGYTF
clone_size: many; d_call: TRBD1; v_call: TRBV7-2; j_call: TRBJ2-7; cdr3_nt: TGTGCCAGCACCGTAGGCCCCACAGGGGAGACCTACGAGCAGTACTTC; cdr3_aa: CASTVGPTGETYEQYF
clone_size: few; d_call: .; v_call: TRBV6-2/TRBV6-3; j_call: TRBJ2-5; cdr3_nt: TGTGCCAGCAGTTACTCCAGGGTAGGGCAAGAGACCCAGTACTTC; cdr3_aa: CASSYSRVGQETQYF
clone_size: .; d_call: TRBD2; v_call: TRBV28; j_call: TRBJ2-3; cdr3_nt: TGTGCCTCGGCGGGAGCTATTGGAGATACGCAGTATTTT; cdr3_aa: CASAGAIGDTQYF
clone_size: many; d_call: .; v_call: TRBV7-2; j_call: TRBJ2-7; cdr3_nt: TGTGCCAGCAGCGCCTACCCCGGGAGCGACGAGCAGTACTTC; cdr3_aa: CASSAYPGSDEQYF
clone_size: many; d_call: TRBD1; v_call: TRBV15; j_call: TRBJ2-5; cdr3_nt: TGTGCCACCAGCAGAAAACGACAGGGAAGGGGAGAGACCCAGTACTTC; cdr3_aa: CATSRKRQGRGETQYF
clone_size: many; d_call: .; v_call: TRBV7-9; j_call: TRBJ2-3; cdr3_nt: TGTGCCAGCAGCTTACCTACATTGTCCCCCAACACAGATACGCAGTATTTT; cdr3_aa: CASSLPTLSPNTDTQYF
clone_size: many; d_call: .; v_call: TRBV10-3; j_call: TRBJ2-3; cdr3_nt: TGTGCCATCCAAGGCGGATTTACAGATACGCAGTATTTT; cdr3_aa: CAIQGGFTDTQYF
clone_size: many; d_call: TRBD2; v_call: TRBV18; j_call: TRBJ2-7; cdr3_nt: TGTGCCAGCTCACCTCCTAGCGGGAGGGCCAGGGAGCAGTACTTC; cdr3_aa: CASSPPSGRAREQYF
clone_size: many; d_call: .; v_call: TRBV28; j_call: TRBJ1-5; cdr3_nt: TGTGCCAGCCACCCTCCAGGCGCAGTTCAGCCCCAGCATTTT; cdr3_aa: CASHPPGAVQPQHF
clone_size: many; d_call: TRBD1; v_call: TRBV5-1; j_call: TRBJ2-7; cdr3_nt: TGCGCCAGCAGCTTGAAGGGACAGAACCACGAGCAGTACTTC; cdr3_aa: CASSLKGQNHEQYF
clone_size: many; d_call: TRBD1; v_call: TRBV20-1; j_call: TRBJ1-1; cdr3_nt: TGCAGTGCTAGCGGACAGGGGATGAACACTGAAGCTTTCTTT; cdr3_aa: CSASGQGMNTEAFF
clone_size: once; d_call: TRBD1; v_call: TRBV27; j_call: TRBJ2-1; cdr3_nt: TGTGCCAGCAGCAAGAAAGGGACAGGGGAAAATGAGCAGTTCTTC; cdr3_aa: CASSKKGTGENEQFF
clone_size: many; d_call: TRBD1; v_call: TRBV2; j_call: TRBJ2-7; cdr3_nt: TGTGCCAGCGGACAGGGGCCTTCCTACGAGCAGTACTTC; cdr3_aa: CASGQGPSYEQYF
clone_size: many; d_call: .; v_call: TRBV2; j_call: TRBJ2-1; cdr3_nt: TGTGCCAGCAGTGAATTTGTAGATTTGGGCAATGAGCAGTTCTTC; cdr3_aa: CASSEFVDLGNEQFF
clone_size: once; d_call: .; v_call: TRBV9; j_call: TRBJ1-1; cdr3_nt: TGTGCCAGCAGCCCCCCTCACAACCTGAACACTGAAGCTTTCTTT; cdr3_aa: CASSPPHNLNTEAFF
clone_size: many; d_call: TRBD2; v_call: TRBV11-2; j_call: TRBJ2-1; cdr3_nt: TGTGCCGGCAGCTCCCTATCCATAGCGGGGAGGGGCAATGAGCAGTTCTTC; cdr3_aa: CAGSSLSIAGRGNEQFF
clone_size: .; d_call: .; v_call: TRBV14; j_call: TRBJ2-7; cdr3_nt: TGTGCCAGCAGCCAGACAGTAAAGCCTTACGAGCAGTACTTC; cdr3_aa: CASSQTVKPYEQYF
clone_size: few; d_call: .; v_call: TRBV28; j_call: TRBJ1-5; cdr3_nt: TGTGCCAGCAGTTTTCACGGAAACCTCAATCAGCCCCAGCATTTT; cdr3_aa: CASSFHGNLNQPQHF
clone_size: many; d_call: .; v_call: TRBV2; j_call: TRBJ1-4; cdr3_nt: TGTGCCAGCAGTGGAGTAGGCCGGTCTAATGAAAAACTGTTTTTT; cdr3_aa: CASSGVGRSNEKLFF
clone_size: many; d_call: .; v_call: TRBV2; j_call: TRBJ1-4; cdr3_nt: TGTGCCAGCAGCCCCTGGGAGGGGGCTAATGAAAAACTGTTTTTT; cdr3_aa: CASSPWEGANEKLFF